Each of the 15 T cell receptor beta chains below was sequenced from the same sample in a study of T cell responses to AZD1222 COVID-19 vaccine. Generated by immunoSEQ multiplex PCR, the TCRdb table keeps only in-frame clones and is missing some. Among about 140,000 clones listed, approximately 92% were seen once. The sample consisted of peripheral blood, taken 28 days after the second AZD1222 dose. The receptors originated from an adult who received the AZD1222 COVID-19 vaccine.

This chain links TRBV3-1 (or the pseudogene TRBV3-2) with TRBJ2-7, with D possibly matching TRBD2 (5 bases). V was trimmed by 1 base and J by 3 bases, leaving 13 bases between them. CDR1 is LGHDT and CDR2 is YNNKEL in the germline V gene (reference sequence). The CDR3 extends over 15 amino acids. CDR3 nucleotides: TGTGCCAGCAGCCAAGGAGGTGGGAGAGGCTACGAGCAGTACTTC. It is translated as CASSQGGGRGYEQYF.

Concerning this clone: One junction end does not reproduce the germline sequence, and a read error may be involved. The chain is built from TRBV19 and TRBJ1-1, with D hard to call. The CDR3 is 13 residues long. CDR1 and CDR2 (germline): LNHDA, SQIVND (reference sequence). The CDR3: CASSIGLFTEAFF. CDR3 coding DNA: TGTGCCAGTAGCATAGGGTTGTTCACTGAAGCTTTCTTT.

The V gene is TRBV2, the J gene TRBJ2-3; no definite D call. Deletions cut 5 bases from V and 1 base from J, with 13 bases between. CDR1 SNHLY and CDR2 FYNNEI come from the germline V gene. The CDR3 contains 15 residues. Here the CDR3 reads CASSRANGRTDTQYF. DNA of the CDR3: TGTGCCAGCAGTAGAGCGAATGGACGCACAGATACGCAGTATTTT.

The V gene is TRBV6-2 or TRBV6-3, the J gene TRBJ1-2; the match to TRBD1 covers 10 bases. With 4 bases clipped from V and 5 bases from J, the junction kept 4 bases outside the gene matches. Germline V CDR1 and CDR2: MNHEY, SVGEGT. This CDR3 is built from 14 residues. CDR3 sequence: CASSWDRGRYGYTF. DNA for the CDR3: TGTGCCAGCAGTTGGGACAGGGGAAGATATGGCTACACCTTC.

This sequence joins TRBV27 and TRBJ2-1; D not resolved. This CDR3 is 14 amino acids long. Germline CDR1 reads MNHEY; CDR2 reads SMNVEV (reference sequence). Trimming took off 6 bases at V and 2 bases at J, with 11 bases between the two ends. In DNA form, the CDR3 reads TGTGCCAGCAGGCTTCCCGGAGCCTACAATGAGCAGTTCTTC. Protein sequence: CASRLPGAYNEQFF.

The genes are TRBV5-5 and TRBJ1-2; D uncertain. Germline V lookup: CDR1 SGHKS, CDR2 YYEKEE (reference sequence). The CDR3 is 14 amino acids. V was clipped by 0 bases and J by 4 bases, with 10 bases between them. CDR3 residues: CASSLVDGSYGYTF. The CDR3 region has the DNA TGTGCCAGCAGCTTGGTGGATGGCAGCTATGGCTACACCTTC.

The chain carries TRBV29-1 and TRBJ2-3, with 9 nucleotides matching TRBD2. This CDR3 contains 15 residues. After removal of 7 bases from V and 0 bases from J, the junction contained 8 bases not matched to a gene. The germline gives CDR1 SQVTM, CDR2 ANQGSEA. CDR3 nucleotides: TGCAGCGCCCTACTAGCGGGTTATAGCACAGATACGCAGTATTTT. Its protein product is CSALLAGYSTDTQYF.

The chain carries TRBV11-3 and TRBJ2-7; D tentatively reads TRBD1 or TRBD2 (6 bases each). This CDR3 spans 15 amino acids. Germline CDR1 reads SGHNT; CDR2 reads YENEEA. Trimming removed 5 bases at V and 3 bases at J, with 17 bases between. In DNA, the CDR3 is TGTGCCAGCAGCCCTTCTGGGGGGACAAACTACGAGCAGTACTTC. Translation: CASSPSGGTNYEQYF.

This clone has only one observation. V is TRBV5-1 and J is TRBJ2-1, with a possible D match to TRBD1 (5 bases). Per the germline V gene, CDR1 is SGHRS and CDR2 is YFSETQ. This CDR3 has 13 residues. Trimming removed 3 bases from V and 5 bases from J, with 9 bases in between. The CDR3 reads CASSSGQDNEQFF. In nucleotides, the CDR3 is TGCGCCAGCAGCTCCGGACAAGACAATGAGCAGTTCTTC.

This rearrangement joins TRBV28 to TRBJ2-1; maybe TRBD1 (6 bases). V dropped 2 bases and J dropped 5 bases, with 10 bases sitting between them. Germline V CDR1 and CDR2: MDHEN, SYDVKM. The CDR3 is made up of 14 amino acids. CDR3 bases: TGTGCCAGCAGTTTAACAGGGAAAAACAATGAGCAGTTCTTC. Translation: CASSLTGKNNEQFF.

The genes are TRBV4-3 and TRBJ2-2; 8 nucleotides align to TRBD1. There are 19 residues in the CDR3. V shed 4 bases and J 1 base; nucleotides not matched to a gene: 14. In germline, CDR1 is LGHNA, CDR2 YSLEER. The CDR3 DNA sequence: TGCGCCAGCAGCCTCCGCCTAAACAGGGGGGCCCTGAACACCGGGGAGCTGTTTTTT. This sequence encodes CASSLRLNRGALNTGELFF.

The chain recombines TRBV19 with TRBJ2-2; TRBD2 matches at 12 bases. Trimming took 9 bases from V and 7 from J; bases not matched to a gene: 12. This CDR3 comprises 16 residues. Per the germline V gene, CDR1 is LNHDA and CDR2 is SQIVND (reference sequence). The CDR3 coding sequence is TGTGCCAGCCGCCCTAGCGGGAGGGCCTTTATCGGGGAGCTGTTTTTT. This gives the protein CASRPSGRAFIGELFF.

This chain joins TRBV7-9 and TRBJ2-1; D is uncertain. This CDR3 comprises 15 residues. CDR1 is SEHNR and CDR2 is FQNEAQ in the germline V gene (reference sequence). The ends were cut back, 5 bases at V and 1 base at J, with 12 bases in the middle. The CDR3, as DNA: TGTGCCAGCAGCCCGGATTCAAGGTCCTACAATGAGCAGTTCTTC. This codes for CASSPDSRSYNEQFF.

The chain recombines TRBV6-6 with TRBJ2-3; 7 nucleotides agree with TRBD1. From germline, CDR1 is MNHNY and CDR2 SVGAGI (reference sequence). With 5 bases clipped from V and 5 bases from J, the junction kept 16 bases outside the gene matches. The CDR3 extends over 17 amino acids. The CDR3 is CASSLTSGGLAGDTQYF. For the CDR3, the DNA is TGTGCCAGCAGTCTGACCTCAGGGGGTCTAGCTGGAGATACGCAGTATTTT.

This chain links TRBV7-8 with TRBJ1-5, with unresolved D. CDR3 length: 15 residues. V was cut by 1 base and J by 1 base, with 8 bases left in between. The V gene's germline CDR1 is SGHVS and CDR2 FQNEAQ. The CDR3 here is CASSLVEGSNQPQHF. CDR3 sequence (DNA): TGTGCCAGCAGCTTAGTGGAGGGCAGCAATCAGCCCCAGCATTTT.